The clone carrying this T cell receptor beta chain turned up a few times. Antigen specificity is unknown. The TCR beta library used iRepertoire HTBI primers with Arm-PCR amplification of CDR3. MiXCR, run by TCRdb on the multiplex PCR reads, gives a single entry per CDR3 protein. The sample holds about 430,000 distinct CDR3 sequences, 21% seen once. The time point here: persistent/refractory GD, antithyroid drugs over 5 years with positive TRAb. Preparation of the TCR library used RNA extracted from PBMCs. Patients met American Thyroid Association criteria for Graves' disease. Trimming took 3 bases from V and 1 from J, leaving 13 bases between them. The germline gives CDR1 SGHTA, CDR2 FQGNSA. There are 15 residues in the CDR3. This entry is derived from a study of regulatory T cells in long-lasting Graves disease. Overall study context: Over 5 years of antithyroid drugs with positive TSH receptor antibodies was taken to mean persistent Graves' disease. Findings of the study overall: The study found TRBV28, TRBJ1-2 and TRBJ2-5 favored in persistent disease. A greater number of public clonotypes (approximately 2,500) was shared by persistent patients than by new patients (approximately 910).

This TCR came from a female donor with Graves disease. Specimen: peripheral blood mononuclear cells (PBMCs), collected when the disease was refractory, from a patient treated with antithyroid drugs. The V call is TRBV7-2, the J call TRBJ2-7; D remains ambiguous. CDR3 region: CASSFDRDRSYEQYF. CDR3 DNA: TGTGCCAGCAGCTTTGATCGAGACCGGTCCTACGAGCAGTACTTC.